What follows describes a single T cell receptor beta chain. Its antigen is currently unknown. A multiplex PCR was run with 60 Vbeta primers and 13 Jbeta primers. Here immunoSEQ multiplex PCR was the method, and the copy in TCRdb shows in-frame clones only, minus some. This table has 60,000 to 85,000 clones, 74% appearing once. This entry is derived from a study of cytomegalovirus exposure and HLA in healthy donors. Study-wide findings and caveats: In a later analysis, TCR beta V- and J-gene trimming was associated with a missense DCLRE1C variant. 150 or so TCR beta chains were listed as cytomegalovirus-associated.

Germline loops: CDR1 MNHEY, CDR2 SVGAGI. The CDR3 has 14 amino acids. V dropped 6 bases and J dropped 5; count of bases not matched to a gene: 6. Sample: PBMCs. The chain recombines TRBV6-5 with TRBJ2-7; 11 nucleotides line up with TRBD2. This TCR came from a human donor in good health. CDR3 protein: CASRPLAGADEQYF. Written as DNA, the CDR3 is TGTGCCAGCAGGCCACTAGCGGGAGCGGACGAGCAGTACTTC.